This T cell receptor beta chain was identified during a study of response to subunit inactivated influenza vaccine. Germline V gene data show CDR1 as SGHDT and CDR2 as YYEEEE. The V gene lost 1 base and the J gene lost 0 bases, with 5 bases spanning the gap. The CDR3 is made up of 15 amino acids. Using its own MiXCR run on the RT-PCR reads, TCRdb lists one record per CDR3 protein. Here the sample spans hundreds of thousands of distinct CDR3 sequences, 15% to 20% being singletons. Regarding this clonotype: Its antigen is still unknown.

Study conclusions and caveats: Authors suggested each seasonal flu vaccination may recruit only limited numbers of new T cells.

Specimen: PBMCs from blood, collected 4 to 6 days after vaccination. The chain recombines TRBV5-6 with TRBJ2-6; no definite D call. This receptor was taken from a man in his fifties or sixties who received an inactivated influenza vaccine. CDR3 DNA: TGTGCCAGCAGCTTGATGAGCTCTGGGGCCAACGTCCTGACTTTC. Its translation: CASSLMSSGANVLTF.